This T cell receptor (beta chain) was recovered during a study of neurological immune-mediated disorders. This clonotype has at least ten counts. The antigen remains undetermined. Preparation of the unsorted libraries drew on 2 million PBMCs stored at -80 C. Trimming left V 4 bases short and J 2 bases short, with 14 bases between. Per germline, CDR1 SQVTM and CDR2 ANQGSEA. This CDR3 is 14 amino acids long. Study-level results: No sharing of CDR3 amino acid sequences was observed among expanded clones across subjects, suggesting private repertoires in all groups.

Synthesis of cDNA was carried out by template-switch 5'RACE. The reaction used 10-nucleotide random UMIs. From 15-18 subjects, every sequencing run obtained over 190 million TCR-beta sequences. TCRdb re-called the 5' RACE reads through MiXCR, storing one row per CDR3 protein. This sample has roughly 80,000 distinct CDR3 sequences; under 10% occur once, and the top ten carry 1.5% to 2%. Specimen: PBMCs. The sequence derives from a man between 50 and 59 years old in good health. The V gene is TRBV29-1, the J gene TRBJ2-5; D remains unclear. The DNA of the CDR3 is TGCAGCGTTGCCGCCGGATCTATACAAGAGACCCAGTACTTC. Translation: CSVAAGSIQETQYF. The variable domain in full, with the rest retrieved from reference TRBV29-1 and TRBJ2-5, is SAVISQKPSRDICQRGTSLTIQCQVDSQVTMMFWYRQQPGQSLTLIATANQGSEATYESGFVIDKFPISRPNLTFSTLTVSNMSPEDSSIYLCSVAAGSIQETQYFGPGTRLLVL.